The clone carrying this T cell receptor beta chain is a singleton in its sample. In the original workflow: From reference gene primer amplification, estimates of nucleated cell counts were derived. Clones were sequenced by immunoSEQ multiplex PCR, and TCRdb holds only the in-frame ones, with some missing. The DNA gave D and trimming, while V, J and clone size come from that table. This table has approximately 320,000 clones, 85% appearing once. The CDR3 is 17 residues long. Germline lookup yields CDR1 MGHRA and CDR2 YSYEKL. The ends were cut back, 4 bases at V and 3 bases at J, with 18 bases in the middle. The data belong to a study of blood T cell repertoires in COVID-19. Looking at the study overall: From T cells, B-cell-depleted T cells, or PBMCs came the material, which was cDNA or gDNA.

This chain links TRBV4-1 with TRBJ2-2; D is perhaps TRBD1 (5 bases). The specimen sequenced was peripheral blood. This TCR was recovered from a human donor in a cohort sampled during active COVID-19. The CDR3 loop is CASSLLSSGLYTGELFF. The DNA for the CDR3 is TGCGCCAGCAGCCTCCTTTCCTCAGGGCTTTACACCGGGGAGCTGTTTTTT.